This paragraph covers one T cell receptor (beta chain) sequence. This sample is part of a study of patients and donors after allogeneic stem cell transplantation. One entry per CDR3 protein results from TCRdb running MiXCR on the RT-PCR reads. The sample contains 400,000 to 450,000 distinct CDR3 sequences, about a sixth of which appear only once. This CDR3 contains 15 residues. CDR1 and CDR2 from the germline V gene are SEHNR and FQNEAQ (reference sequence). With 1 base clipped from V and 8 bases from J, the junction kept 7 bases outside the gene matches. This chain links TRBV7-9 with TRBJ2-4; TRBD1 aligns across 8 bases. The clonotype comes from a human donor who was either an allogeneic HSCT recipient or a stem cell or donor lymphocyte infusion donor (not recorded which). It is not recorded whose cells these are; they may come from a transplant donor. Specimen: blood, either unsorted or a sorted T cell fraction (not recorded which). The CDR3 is CASSLVAGGADIQYF. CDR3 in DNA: TGTGCCAGCAGCTTAGTCGCAGGGGGCGCAGACATTCAGTACTTC.